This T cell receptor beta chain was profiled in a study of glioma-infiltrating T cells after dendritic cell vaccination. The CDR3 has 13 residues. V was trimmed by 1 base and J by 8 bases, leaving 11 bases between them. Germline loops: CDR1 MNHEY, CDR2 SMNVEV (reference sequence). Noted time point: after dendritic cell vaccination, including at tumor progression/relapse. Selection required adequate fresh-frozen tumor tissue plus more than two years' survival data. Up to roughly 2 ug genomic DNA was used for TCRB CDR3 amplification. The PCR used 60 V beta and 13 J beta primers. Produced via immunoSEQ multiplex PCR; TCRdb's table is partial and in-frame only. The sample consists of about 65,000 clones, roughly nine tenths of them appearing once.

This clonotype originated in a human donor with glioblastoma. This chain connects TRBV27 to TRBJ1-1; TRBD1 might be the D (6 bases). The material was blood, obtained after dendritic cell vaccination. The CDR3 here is CASSLWGQSEAFF. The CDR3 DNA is TGTGCCAGCAGTTTATGGGGACAATCCGAAGCTTTCTTT.